Each of the 6 T cell receptor beta chains below was sequenced from the same sample in a study of vaccination and CD4 T cells after COVID-19 (dated by TCRdb to between 2021 and 2023). These receptors lack a known antigen. The treatment or condition label corresponds to: roughly 10-day PBMC culture with coronavirus spike peptide pools or control peptides (ViraFEST assay). To prepare the library, PCR was applied. TCRdb records Illumina iSeq 100 as the sequencer. DNA from cultured CD4+ T cells underwent TCR sequencing with the Oncomine TCR Beta short-read assay at the Johns Hopkins FTIC core. TCRdb cleaned the public reads at Q25 with fastp, built clones with MiXCR and kept in-frame beta chains. Identical CDR3 proteins give one entry, which carries the most common genes and DNA. The sample table records more than 15,000 distinct CDR3 sequences; about 40% of these occur just once. 3% to 4% of the sample rests with the top ten.

Sequenced: CD4+ T cells from blood, cultured in vitro. The receptors were sampled from a human donor who had recovered from COVID-19.

This clonotype appeared a few times. The chain recombines TRBV6-1 with TRBJ2-1, with D perhaps TRBD1 (6 bases). The CDR3 totals 16 residues. Trimming removed 5 bases at V and 0 bases at J, with 14 bases between. Germline V gives CDR1 MNHNS, CDR2 SASEGT. DNA of the CDR3: TGTGCCAGCAGTCGGATGGGGGCTGTCTCCTACAATGAGCAGTTCTTC. Amino acid sequence: CASSRMGAVSYNEQFF.

Sample share makes this clonotype medium-sized. The chain recombines TRBV6-5 with TRBJ2-7; 11 bases are a match to TRBD1. Germline CDR1 MNHEY, CDR2 SVGAGI. The V segment lost 2 bases and the J segment 2 bases; nucleotides outside the gene matches: 5. CDR3 size: 16 residues. In nucleotides, the CDR3 is TGTGCCAGCAGTTACCGCGGACAGGGGGCCGCCTACGAGCAGTACTTC. The encoded protein is CASSYRGQGAAYEQYF.

J is TRBJ1-5 and V is TRBV5-1, with D maybe TRBD1 (6 bases). Germline-derived CDR1 and CDR2 are SGHRS and YFSETQ. V lost 0 bases and J 2 bases, leaving 18 bases between the germline ends. This CDR3 has 18 residues. CDR3 nucleotides: TGCGCCAGCAGCTTGGGCCCCCTCAGGGGACGGGGCAATCAGCCCCAGCATTTT. It specifies CASSLGPLRGRGNQPQHF. The variable domain in full, with the rest retrieved from reference TRBV5-1 and TRBJ1-5, is KAGVTQTPRYLIKTRGQQVTLSCSPISGHRSVSWYQQTPGQGLQFLFEYFSETQRNKGNFPGRFSGRQFSNSRSEMNVSTLELGDSALYLCASSLGPLRGRGNQPQHFGDGTRLSIL.

The chain joins TRBV6-6 to TRBJ2-5; D not certain. The V gene's germline CDR1 is MNHNY and CDR2 SVGAGI (reference sequence). CDR3 length equals 14 residues. V lost 7 bases and J 5 bases, leaving 17 bases between the germline ends. The CDR3 nucleotides read TGTGCCAGCACTGGGGAACCGACCTGGGAGACCCAGTACTTC. This sequence encodes CASTGEPTWETQYF.

V usage is TRBV7-9 and J usage is TRBJ2-1, with D unresolved. V was shortened by 1 base and J by 6 bases, with 7 bases between the two germline ends. Germline V CDR1 and CDR2: SEHNR, FQNEAQ (reference sequence). This CDR3 spans 13 amino acids. Here the CDR3 reads CASSLGRVNEQFF. In DNA form, the CDR3 reads TGTGCCAGCAGCTTAGGAAGGGTCAATGAGCAGTTCTTC.

The J gene is TRBJ2-7, the V gene TRBV6-1; a possible D gene is TRBD2 (6 bases). Germline loops: CDR1 MNHNS, CDR2 SASEGT. With 8 bases removed from V and 5 bases from J, the gap between germline ends came to 10 bases. CDR3 size: 11 residues. For the CDR3, the DNA is TGTGCCAGCTGGAGGGGCCACGAGCAGTACTTC. Its translation is CASWRGHEQYF.